The clone carrying this T cell receptor beta chain was seen a handful of times. Its specificity is unknown. Germline V lookup: CDR1 SGHVS, CDR2 FQNEAQ. CDR3 length: 15 residues. The V gene end was trimmed by 6 bases and the J gene end by 5 bases; junction bases not matched to a gene: 11. TCRdb recomputed calls from the reads with MiXCR, one row per CDR3 protein. Among about a million distinct CDR3 sequences listed, around 29% were seen once. This entry is derived from a study of T cell repertoires in cytomegalovirus infection. The sequence was collected from a human donor in good health (CMV status not recorded). Some clones in this sample may be carry-over from other donors' samples. The sample was cultured CD8+ T cells from PBMCs, taken from culture after CMV antigen stimulation. The V call is TRBV7-8, the J call TRBJ2-5; TRBD1 aligns across 8 bases. CDR3 amino acids: CASRDDRGNKETQYF. The CDR3 nucleotides read TGTGCCAGCAGGGACGACAGGGGTAATAAGGAGACCCAGTACTTC.